One sample yielded the 27 T cell receptor beta chains listed below, sequenced in a study of cytomegalovirus exposure and HLA in healthy donors. The PCR made use of 60 Vbeta and 13 Jbeta primers. Sequenced by immunoSEQ multiplex PCR; TCRdb stores in-frame clones only, minus some. The sample shows 150,000 to 200,000 clones, more than 75% of them seen only once. The sample taken for sequencing was PBMCs. The receptors derive from a man younger than 35 in good health and CMV-seropositive.

The chain is built from TRBV30 and TRBJ1-4; D might be TRBD1 (6 bases). Germline V gene sequence: CDR1 GTSNPN, CDR2 SVGIG (reference sequence). The CDR3 is 15 residues long. V was cut by 2 bases and J by 7 bases, with 17 bases left in between. In DNA form, the CDR3 reads TGTGCCTGGAGTTCCGCGGGGGGCCGGGGTGAAAAACTGTTTTTT. Translation: CAWSSAGGRGEKLFF.

This chain links TRBV25-1 with TRBJ2-3, with D possibly matching TRBD2 (7 bases). Trimming cost V 4 bases and J 3 bases, with 23 bases left between them. Germline V CDR1 and CDR2: MGHDK, SYGVNS. The CDR3 totals 18 residues. CDR3 DNA sequence: TGTGCCAGCAGTGGGGGGGGGCTAGGCAGGGCTTTAACAGATACGCAGTATTTT. This gives the protein CASSGGGLGRALTDTQYF.

This clone was counted only a few times. The V gene is TRBV5-6, the J gene TRBJ2-5, with D maybe TRBD1 (6 bases). The J call could be wrong; TRBJ2-7 is a better fit for the DNA end. CDR3 size: 14 residues. Germline V gene data show CDR1 as SGHDT and CDR2 as YYEEEE. The CDR3 loop is CASSSLDRYYEQYF. In nucleotides, the CDR3 is TGTGCCAGCAGCTCATTGGACAGATACTACGAGCAGTACTTC.

This chain connects TRBV10-3 to TRBJ2-3; no clear D. Trimming stripped 0 bases from V and 0 bases from J, with 7 bases between. The CDR3 is 15 amino acids. Germline V gene lookup returns CDR1 ENHRY and CDR2 SYGVKD. CDR3 region: CAISESYTSTDTQYF. The DNA for the CDR3 is TGTGCCATCAGTGAGTCATACACCAGCACAGATACGCAGTATTTT.

The chain uses TRBV9 and TRBJ2-7; 9 positions match TRBD2. This CDR3 has 15 residues. The V gene's germline CDR1 is SGDLS and CDR2 YYNGEE. Trimming removed 0 bases from V and 3 bases from J; junction bases left unmatched: 4. The CDR3 DNA is TGTGCCAGCAGCGTAGTGGCGGGGGGGGACTACGAGCAGTACTTC. Its translation: CASSVVAGGDYEQYF.

This sequence joins TRBV7-9 and TRBJ2-1; 10 nucleotides match TRBD2. The germline CDR1 and CDR2 sequences are SEHNR and FQNEAQ (reference sequence). This CDR3 region has 14 residues. V gave up 5 bases and J gave up 9 bases; unmatched junction bases: 7. The CDR3 sequence is CASSPRASGGEQFF. DNA for the CDR3: TGTGCCAGCAGCCCCCGGGCTAGCGGGGGTGAGCAGTTCTTC.

This chain joins TRBV6-5 and TRBJ1-1; maybe TRBD1 (6 bases). V was cut by 0 bases and J by 10 bases, with 12 bases left in between. The germline V gene has CDR1 MNHEY and CDR2 SVGAGI. The CDR3 runs 13 residues. The CDR3 protein is CASSYSMGAGAFF. The DNA for the CDR3 is TGTGCCAGCAGTTACTCCATGGGGGCGGGAGCTTTCTTT.

The V gene is TRBV4-2, the J gene TRBJ2-5; weak D call: TRBD2 (5 bases). The germline V gene has CDR1 LGHNA and CDR2 YNFKEQ. This CDR3 is built from 14 residues. V was clipped by 3 bases and J by 1 base, with 9 bases between them. The CDR3 DNA follows: TGTGCCAGCAGCCAGCGGCTAGCCCAAGAGACCCAGTACTTC. Protein: CASSQRLAQETQYF.

The count of this clone is one. The chain recombines TRBV6-5 with TRBJ1-2, with D hard to call. Germline CDR1 and CDR2: MNHEY and SVGAGI. Deletions cut 5 bases from V and 3 bases from J, with 16 bases between. The CDR3 sequence is 15 residues long. CDR3 loop: CASSLRSGSHYGYTF. The CDR3 DNA is TGTGCCAGCAGTCTCCGGTCGGGATCCCACTATGGCTACACCTTC.

This chain uses TRBV6-1 with TRBJ2-7, with TRBD2 identical over 11 bases. J was trimmed by 1 base and V by 7 bases; bases with no gene match: 3. This CDR3 contains 14 residues. Per germline, CDR1 MNHNS and CDR2 SASEGT. DNA for the CDR3: TGTGCCAGCACTACTAGCGGGGGTTCCTACGAGCAGTACTTC. It is translated as CASTTSGGSYEQYF.

The chain recombines TRBV7-9 with TRBJ2-5; 12 nucleotides line up with TRBD2. This CDR3 region has 17 residues. V gave up 3 bases and J gave up 3 bases; unmatched junction bases: 8. Germline loops: CDR1 SEHNR, CDR2 FQNEAQ (reference sequence). In nucleotides, the CDR3 is TGTGCCAGCAGCTTCAGACTAGCGGGGGAACAGAAAGAGACCCAGTACTTC. It codes for CASSFRLAGEQKETQYF.

This clone was observed a single time. The chain links TRBV2 to TRBJ2-2; maybe TRBD2 (6 bases). This CDR3 has 14 amino acids. CDR1 is SNHLY, CDR2 FYNNEI, per germline. Trimming left V 6 bases short and J 5 bases short, with 13 bases between. The CDR3 coding sequence is TGTGCCAGCAGGATTGGGGGGAGGACCGGGGAGCTGTTTTTT. This sequence encodes CASRIGGRTGELFF.

The chain recombines TRBV10-3 with TRBJ1-1, with 8 bases identical to TRBD1. The CDR3 contains 14 residues. CDR1 is ENHRY, CDR2 SYGVKD, per germline. Losses at the gene ends were 0 bases for V and 6 bases for J; bases not matched to a gene: 3. The CDR3 DNA is TGTGCCATCAGTGAGTCGCCAGGGGGCCCTGAAGCTTTCTTT. It specifies CAISESPGGPEAFF.

A single count supports this clone. The rearrangement links TRBV9 to TRBJ2-2; 16 bases are shared with TRBD2. From germline, CDR1 is SGDLS and CDR2 YYNGEE. Trimming took 0 bases from V and 6 from J; bases not matched to a gene: 2. This CDR3 spans 17 amino acids. CDR3 sequence: CASSVGGTSGGAGELFF. As DNA, the CDR3 is TGTGCCAGCAGCGTAGGAGGGACTAGCGGGGGGGCCGGGGAGCTGTTTTTT.

This clone was detected a few times. This rearrangement joins TRBV4-3 to TRBJ1-1, with D maybe TRBD1 (5 bases). V gave up 1 base and J gave up 5 bases, with 14 bases separating them. Germline V lookup: CDR1 LGHNA, CDR2 YSLEER. The CDR3 is 15 residues long. The CDR3 bases are TGCGCCAGCAGCCAAGTCCCGGGGGAAGGGACTGAAGCTTTCTTT. Its translation is CASSQVPGEGTEAFF.

The chain recombines TRBV4-1 with TRBJ1-1; 7 bases are a match to TRBD1. Trimming at V came to 3 bases and at J to 3 bases, leaving 16 bases not matched to a gene. The germline V gene has CDR1 MGHRA and CDR2 YSYEKL. The CDR3 has 18 amino acids. CDR3 region: CASSHPYKTGARDTEAFF. The CDR3 nucleotides are TGCGCCAGCAGCCACCCGTATAAAACAGGGGCCCGGGACACTGAAGCTTTCTTT.

The chain carries TRBV7-2 and TRBJ2-7; 7 bases align to TRBD1. CDR1 is SGHTA, CDR2 FQGNSA, per germline. J was trimmed by 3 bases and V by 6 bases; bases with no gene match: 11. The CDR3 length is 15 residues. The CDR3 protein is CASSPAGGWGYEQYF. In nucleotides, the CDR3 is TGTGCCAGCAGTCCAGCAGGGGGATGGGGCTACGAGCAGTACTTC.

The V gene is TRBV19, the J gene TRBJ2-7, with TRBD1 identical over 7 bases. The germline gives CDR1 LNHDA, CDR2 SQIVND (reference sequence). This CDR3 region has 15 residues. Losses at the gene ends were 1 base for V and 2 bases for J; bases not matched to a gene: 5. This chain's CDR3 is CASSIGGQATYEQYF. CDR3 coding DNA: TGTGCCAGTAGTATAGGCGGACAGGCGACCTACGAGCAGTACTTC.

The rearrangement uses TRBV1 and TRBJ1-4. TRBV1 counts as a pseudogene. This CDR3 is 17 amino acids long. The CDR3 bases are TGCACCAGCAGCCAAGATAAAGACCAGCCAGAGGATGAAAAACTGTTTTTT. Its protein product is CTSSQDKDQPEDEKLFF.

The chain uses TRBV6-4 and TRBJ1-2; TRBD1 matches at 9 bases. V was pared by 7 bases and J by 5 bases, with 5 bases of the junction left unmatched. The CDR3 totals 13 residues. Germline CDR1 MRHNA, CDR2 SNTAGT. The CDR3 DNA is TGTGCCAGCACCGATGGGACAGGGTATGGCTACACCTTC. Protein sequence: CASTDGTGYGYTF.

This clone has a single count. This chain connects TRBV5-6 to TRBJ2-3; TRBD2 agrees at 7 bases. Looked up from germline, CDR1 is SGHDT and CDR2 is YYEEEE. The junction had 5 bases not matched to a gene; V was cut back by 2 bases and J by 2 bases. There are 15 residues in the CDR3. Written as DNA, the CDR3 is TGTGCCAGCAGCTTTGGGCGGGGGAACACAGATACGCAGTATTTT. Its protein is CASSFGRGNTDTQYF.

The chain combines TRBV25-1 with TRBJ2-3; D might be TRBD2 (6 bases). CDR1 and CDR2 from the germline V gene are MGHDK and SYGVNS. The CDR3 spans 16 residues. The V end lost 4 bases, the J end lost 1 base, and 15 bases lay between the germline ends. The CDR3 DNA is TGTGCCAGCAGTGGTGGGACCCCGGGGGGCACAGATACGCAGTATTTT. Translating it yields CASSGGTPGGTDTQYF.

The chain employs TRBV7-9 and TRBJ2-3; TRBD2 matches at 8 bases. The J segment lost 2 bases and the V segment lost 11 bases, leaving 9 bases of the junction unmatched. The CDR3 extends over 14 amino acids. The germline V gene encodes CDR1 SEHNR and CDR2 FQNEAQ (reference sequence). CDR3 amino acids: CAGSSGGSTDTQYF. CDR3 nucleotides: TGTGCCGGCTCGAGCGGGGGCTCCACAGATACGCAGTATTTT. The variable domain in full, with the rest retrieved from reference TRBV7-9 and TRBJ2-3, is DTGVSQNPRHKITKRGQNVTFRCDPISEHNRLYWYRQTLGQGPEFLTYFQNEAQLEKSRLLSDRFSAERPKGSFSTLEIQRTEQGDSAMYLCAGSSGGSTDTQYFGPGTRLTVL.

CDR3 protein: CASSVLGRDEAFF. CDR3 DNA: TGTGCCAGCAGTGTATTGGGGAGGGATGAAGCTTTCTTT. The chain employs TRBV2 and TRBJ1-1; D remains ambiguous. CDR1 is SNHLY and CDR2 is FYNNEI in the germline V gene. Trimming took off 4 bases at V and 7 bases at J, with 13 bases between the two ends. This CDR3 comprises 13 residues.

The genes are TRBV19 and TRBJ1-6, with D possibly matching TRBD1 (5 bases). Germline CDR1 LNHDA, CDR2 SQIVND (reference sequence). V dropped 5 bases and J dropped 7 bases, with 18 bases sitting between them. This CDR3 has 16 amino acids. The CDR3 sequence is CASSSTGPSPNSPLHF. The CDR3 nucleotides are TGTGCCAGTAGTTCCACAGGTCCTTCACCGAATTCACCCCTCCACTTT.

The chain carries TRBV4-2 and TRBJ1-3; tentative D call: TRBD1 (5 bases). Germline values: CDR1 LGHNA, CDR2 YNFKEQ. CDR3 length: 17 residues. Trimming shortened V by 4 bases and J by 4 bases, and 20 bases separated the two germline ends. The CDR3 loop reads CASSPTQGNVRGNTIYF. CDR3 DNA sequence: TGTGCCAGCAGCCCAACGCAGGGTAATGTCCGGGGAAACACCATATATTTT.

The chain recombines TRBV27 with TRBJ2-7; D is unclear. Trimming cost V 2 bases and J 0 bases, with 11 bases left between them. This CDR3 has 15 amino acids. The germline CDR1 and CDR2 sequences are MNHEY and SMNVEV (reference sequence). The CDR3, as DNA: TGTGCCAGCAGTTTAGGGCAGGCTATCTCCTACGAGCAGTACTTC. It is translated as CASSLGQAISYEQYF.